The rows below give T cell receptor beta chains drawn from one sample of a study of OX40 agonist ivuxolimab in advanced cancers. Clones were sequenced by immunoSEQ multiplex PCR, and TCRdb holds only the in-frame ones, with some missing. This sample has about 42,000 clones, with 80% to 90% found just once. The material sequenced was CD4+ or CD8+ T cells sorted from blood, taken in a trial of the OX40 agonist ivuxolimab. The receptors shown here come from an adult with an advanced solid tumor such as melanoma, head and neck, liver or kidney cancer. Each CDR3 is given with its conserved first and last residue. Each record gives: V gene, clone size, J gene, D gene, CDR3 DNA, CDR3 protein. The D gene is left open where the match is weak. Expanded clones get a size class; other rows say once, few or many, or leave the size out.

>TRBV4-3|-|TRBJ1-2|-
TGCGCCAGCAGCCAAGTCAGGACAGCTCTAAACTATGGCTACACCTTC
CASSQVRTALNYGYTF
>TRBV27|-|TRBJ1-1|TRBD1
TGTGCCAGCAGTTTACCCGGACAGGGGTCGAACACTGAAGCTTTCTTT
CASSLPGQGSNTEAFF
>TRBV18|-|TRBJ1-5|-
TGTGCCAGCTCCCCCAAGGCAGGTCAGCCCCAGCATTTT
CASSPKAGQPQHF
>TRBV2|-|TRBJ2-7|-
TGTGCCAGCAGTGCCCTACAGGGATCAGGCTACGAGCAGTACTTC
CASSALQGSGYEQYF
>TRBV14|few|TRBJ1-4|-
TGTGCCAGCAGCCAAGAATTAGGGTTACTCGGAGCTGATGAAAAACTGTTTTTT
CASSQELGLLGADEKLFF
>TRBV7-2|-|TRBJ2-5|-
TGTGCCAGCAGCTTCCGGGGCCCCCAAGAGACCCAGTACTTC
CASSFRGPQETQYF
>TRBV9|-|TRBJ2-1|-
TGTGCCAGCAGCGTAGGAAGTAGCGGCCGCAATGAGCAGTTCTTC
CASSVGSSGRNEQFF
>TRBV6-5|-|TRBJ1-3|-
TGTGCCAGTTACTCGGGGACTTTTGGGAGAAACACCATATATTTT
CASYSGTFGRNTIYF
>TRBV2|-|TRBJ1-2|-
TGTGCCAGCAGTGTTGAGGGAGGAGAAGGCTACACCTTC
CASSVEGGEGYTF
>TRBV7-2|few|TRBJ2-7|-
TGTGCCAGCAGCTTAGAAGTCAGGGGATGGGAGCAGTACTTC
CASSLEVRGWEQYF
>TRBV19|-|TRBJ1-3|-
TGTGCCAGTAGTATCCACAGGAACTCTGGAAACACCATATATTTT
CASSIHRNSGNTIYF
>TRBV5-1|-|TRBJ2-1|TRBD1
TGCGCCAGCAGCCAAACCTCCGGGACAGTTTATGAGCAGTTCTTC
CASSQTSGTVYEQFF
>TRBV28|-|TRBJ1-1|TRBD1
TGTGCCAGCAGTCCAACTACAGGGGGCCGGACTGAAGCTTTCTTT
CASSPTTGGRTEAFF
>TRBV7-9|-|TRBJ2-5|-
TGTGCCAGCACCACCCTGGACGACCCGTCAGCAGAGACCCAGTACTTC
CASTTLDDPSAETQYF
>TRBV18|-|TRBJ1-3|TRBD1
TGTGCCAGCTCACCCGGAACAGGGGGCGCCCAAAGAAACACCATATATTTT
CASSPGTGGAQRNTIYF
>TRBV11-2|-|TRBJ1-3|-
TGTGCCAGCAGCTCCGTCCCACAGGTTAACTCTGGAAACACCATATATTTT
CASSSVPQVNSGNTIYF
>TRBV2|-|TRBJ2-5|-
TGTGCCAGCAGTACTACGACGCGGTTCGAGACCCAGTACTTC
CASSTTTRFETQYF
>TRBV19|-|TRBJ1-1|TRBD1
TGTGCCAGTAGTGTGACAGGGCGGACTGAAGCTTTCTTT
CASSVTGRTEAFF
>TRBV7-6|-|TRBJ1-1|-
TGTGCCAGCAGCTTACAGAGAGGTGGGACTGAAGCTTTCTTT
CASSLQRGGTEAFF
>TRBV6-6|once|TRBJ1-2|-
TGTGCCAGCAGTTACGCCGGCTACTATGGCTACACCTTC
CASSYAGYYGYTF